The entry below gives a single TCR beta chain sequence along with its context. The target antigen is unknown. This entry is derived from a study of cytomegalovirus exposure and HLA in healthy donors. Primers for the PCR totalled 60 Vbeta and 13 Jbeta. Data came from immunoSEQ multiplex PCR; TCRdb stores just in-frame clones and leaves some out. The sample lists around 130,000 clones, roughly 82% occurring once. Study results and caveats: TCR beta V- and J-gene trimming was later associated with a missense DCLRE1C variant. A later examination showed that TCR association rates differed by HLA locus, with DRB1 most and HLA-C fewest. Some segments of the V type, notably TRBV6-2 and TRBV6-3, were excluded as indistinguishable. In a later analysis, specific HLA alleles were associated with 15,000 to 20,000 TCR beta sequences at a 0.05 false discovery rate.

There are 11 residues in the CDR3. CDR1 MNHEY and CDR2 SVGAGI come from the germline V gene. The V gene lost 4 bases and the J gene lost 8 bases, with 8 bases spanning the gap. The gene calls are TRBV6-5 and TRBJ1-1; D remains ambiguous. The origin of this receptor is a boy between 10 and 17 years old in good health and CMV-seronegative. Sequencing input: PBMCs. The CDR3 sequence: CASSSYGEAFF. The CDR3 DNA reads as TGTGCCAGCAGTTCGTACGGGGAAGCTTTCTTT.